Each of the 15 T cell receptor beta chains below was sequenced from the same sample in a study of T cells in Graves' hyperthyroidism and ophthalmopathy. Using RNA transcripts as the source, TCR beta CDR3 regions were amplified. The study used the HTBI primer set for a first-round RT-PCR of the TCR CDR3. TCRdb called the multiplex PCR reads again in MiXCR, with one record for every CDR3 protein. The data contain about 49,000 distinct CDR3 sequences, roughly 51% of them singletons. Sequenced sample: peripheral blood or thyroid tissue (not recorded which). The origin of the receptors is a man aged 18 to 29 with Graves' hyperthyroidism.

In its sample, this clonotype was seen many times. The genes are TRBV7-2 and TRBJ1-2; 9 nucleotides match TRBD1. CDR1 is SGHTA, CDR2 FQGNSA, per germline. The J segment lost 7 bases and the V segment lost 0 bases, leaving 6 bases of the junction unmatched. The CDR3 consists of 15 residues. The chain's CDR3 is CASSLAGQGFLGYTF. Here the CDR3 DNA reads TGTGCCAGCAGCTTAGCGGGACAGGGTTTTCTTGGCTACACCTTC.

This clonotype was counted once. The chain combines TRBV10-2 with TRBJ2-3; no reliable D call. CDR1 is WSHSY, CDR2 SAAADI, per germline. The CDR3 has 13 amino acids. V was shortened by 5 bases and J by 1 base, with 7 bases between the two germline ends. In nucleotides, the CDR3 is TGCGCCAGCAGTCTATCCGGCACAGATACGCAGTATTTT. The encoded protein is CASSLSGTDTQYF.

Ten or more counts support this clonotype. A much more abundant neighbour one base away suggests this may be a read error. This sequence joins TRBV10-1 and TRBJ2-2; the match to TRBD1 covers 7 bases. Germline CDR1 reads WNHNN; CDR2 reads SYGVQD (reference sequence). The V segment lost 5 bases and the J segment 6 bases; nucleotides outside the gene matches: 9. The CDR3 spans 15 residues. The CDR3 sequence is CASSRGQEAAGELFF. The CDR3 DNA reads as TGCGCCAGCAGTCGCGGACAGGAGGCTGCCGGGGAGCTGTTTTTT.

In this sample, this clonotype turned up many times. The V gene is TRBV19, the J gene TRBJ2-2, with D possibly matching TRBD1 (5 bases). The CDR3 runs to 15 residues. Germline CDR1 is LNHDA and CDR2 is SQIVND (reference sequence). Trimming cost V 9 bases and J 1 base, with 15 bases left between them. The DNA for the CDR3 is TGTGCCAGCCGACAGAACGAATTGAACACCGGGGAGCTGTTTTTT. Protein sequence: CASRQNELNTGELFF.

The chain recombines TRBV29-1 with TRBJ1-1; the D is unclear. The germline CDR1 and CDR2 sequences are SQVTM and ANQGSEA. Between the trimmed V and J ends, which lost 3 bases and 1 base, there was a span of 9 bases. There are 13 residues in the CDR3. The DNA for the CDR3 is TGCAGCGTTGACAAGAGAGGGAACACTGAAGCTTTCTTT. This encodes CSVDKRGNTEAFF. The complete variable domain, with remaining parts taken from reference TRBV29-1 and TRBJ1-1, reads SAVISQKPSRDICQRGTSLTIQCQVDSQVTMMFWYRQQPGQSLTLIATANQGSEATYESGFVIDKFPISRPNLTFSTLTVSNMSPEDSSIYLCSVDKRGNTEAFFGQGTRLTVV.

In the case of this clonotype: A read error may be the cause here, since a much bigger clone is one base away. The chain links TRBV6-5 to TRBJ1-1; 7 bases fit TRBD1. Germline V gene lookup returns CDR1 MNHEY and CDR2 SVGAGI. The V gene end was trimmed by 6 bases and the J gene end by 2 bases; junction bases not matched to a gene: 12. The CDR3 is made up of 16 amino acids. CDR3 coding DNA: TGTGCCAGCAGGTGGTGGGGGGGGACAGCCAACACTGAAGCTTTCTTT. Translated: CASRWWGGTANTEAFF.

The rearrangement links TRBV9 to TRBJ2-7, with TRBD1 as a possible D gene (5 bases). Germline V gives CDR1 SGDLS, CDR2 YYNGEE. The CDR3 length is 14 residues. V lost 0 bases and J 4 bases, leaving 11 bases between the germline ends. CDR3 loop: CASSVAGRDYEQYF. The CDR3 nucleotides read TGTGCCAGCAGCGTAGCGGGCAGGGATTACGAGCAGTACTTC.

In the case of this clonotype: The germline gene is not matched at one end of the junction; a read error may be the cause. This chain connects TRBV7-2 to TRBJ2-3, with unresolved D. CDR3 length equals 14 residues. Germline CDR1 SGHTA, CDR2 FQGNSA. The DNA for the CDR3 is TGCGCCAGCAGCCAAGTCCCCCAGACAGATACGCAGTATTTT. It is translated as CASSQVPQTDTQYF.

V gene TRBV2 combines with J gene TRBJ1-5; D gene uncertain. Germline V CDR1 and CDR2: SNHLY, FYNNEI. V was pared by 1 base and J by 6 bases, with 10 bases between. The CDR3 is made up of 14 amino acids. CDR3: CASSEVSRSQPQHF. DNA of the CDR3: TGTGCCAGCAGTGAAGTAAGTCGTTCTCAGCCCCAGCATTTT.

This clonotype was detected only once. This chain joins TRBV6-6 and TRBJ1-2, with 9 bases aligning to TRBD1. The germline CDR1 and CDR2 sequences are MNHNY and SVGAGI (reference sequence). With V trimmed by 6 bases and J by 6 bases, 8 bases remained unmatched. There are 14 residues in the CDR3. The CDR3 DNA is TGTGCCAGCAGCACCGGGACAGGGACTGATGGCTACACCTTC. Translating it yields CASSTGTGTDGYTF.

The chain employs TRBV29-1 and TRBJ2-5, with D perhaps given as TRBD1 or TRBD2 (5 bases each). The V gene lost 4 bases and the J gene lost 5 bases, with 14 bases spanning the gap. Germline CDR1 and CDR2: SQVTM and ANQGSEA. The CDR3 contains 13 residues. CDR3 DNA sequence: TGCAGCGTTGCGATCGGGGCAGATGAGACCCAGTACTTC. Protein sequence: CSVAIGADETQYF.

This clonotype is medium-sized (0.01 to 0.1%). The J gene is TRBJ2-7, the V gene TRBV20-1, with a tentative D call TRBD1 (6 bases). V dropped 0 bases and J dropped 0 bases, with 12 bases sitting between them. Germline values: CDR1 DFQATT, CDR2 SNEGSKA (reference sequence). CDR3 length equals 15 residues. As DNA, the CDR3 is TGCAGTGCTAGAGATGGACAGAGGCCCTCCTACGAGCAGTACTTC. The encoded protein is CSARDGQRPSYEQYF.

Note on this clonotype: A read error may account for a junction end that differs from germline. The CDR3 spells CASGFNTRGNQPQHF. For the CDR3, the DNA is TGTGCCAGCGGTTTCAACACCAGAGGCAATCAGCCCCAGCATTTT. The rearrangement links TRBV27 to TRBJ1-5, with D unclear. The CDR3 spans 15 residues. Germline CDR1 is MNHEY and CDR2 is SMNVEV (reference sequence).

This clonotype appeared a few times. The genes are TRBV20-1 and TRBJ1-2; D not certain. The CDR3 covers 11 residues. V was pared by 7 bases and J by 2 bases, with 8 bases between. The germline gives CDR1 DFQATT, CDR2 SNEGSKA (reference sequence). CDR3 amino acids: CSGYKNYGYTF. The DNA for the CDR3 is TGCAGTGGATACAAGAACTATGGCTACACCTTC.

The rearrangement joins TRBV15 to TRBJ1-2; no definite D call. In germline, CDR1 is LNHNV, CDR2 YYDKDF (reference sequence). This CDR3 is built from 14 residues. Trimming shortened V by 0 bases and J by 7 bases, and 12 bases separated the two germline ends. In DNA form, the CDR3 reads TGTGCCACCAGCAGAGATCGAAAGAGCCGTGGCTACACCTTC. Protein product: CATSRDRKSRGYTF.